This TCR beta chain was sequenced for a study of T cell responses to AZD1222 COVID-19 vaccine. Generated by immunoSEQ multiplex PCR, the TCRdb table keeps only in-frame clones and is missing some. The sample yields around 140,000 clones, about 91% seen once. As for this clone: Its target is not known.

Points from the study as a whole: The donor group comprised mostly white British people and more females; the analysis possibly underestimated clonal diversity.

This CDR3 region has 16 residues. Per the germline V gene, CDR1 is SEHNR and CDR2 is FQNEAQ (reference sequence). Trimming pared 3 bases from V and 0 bases from J, leaving 14 bases between. Sequencing was performed on peripheral blood, taken on day 0 of AZD1222 vaccination. This chain uses TRBV7-9 with TRBJ1-1; no clear D gene. This TCR came from an adult in good health. The CDR3 nucleotides are TGTGCCAGCAGCTTTCCGGTTCGCATCATGAACACTGAAGCTTTCTTT. This gives the protein CASSFPVRIMNTEAFF.